This TCR beta chain was captured by sequencing in a study of siplizumab effects on memory and regulatory T cells. Libraries were prepared by immunoSEQ multiplex PCR; TCRdb keeps only in-frame clonotypes and omits some of them. This sample has approximately 120,000 clones, with 80% to 95% found just once. The CDR3 sequence is 14 residues long. Germline assignment: CDR1 SQVTM and CDR2 ANQGSEA. V lost 6 bases, J lost 5 bases, and 9 bases stayed unmatched. Study results and caveats: Both greater diversity than memory cells and a major contribution to the alloresponse seemed to characterize naive T cells. With siplizumab, mappable alloreactive CD4+ clones averaged around 71% Treg-derived, versus about 29% in controls. Naive or memory phenotype was unassignable for roughly 75-96% of proliferating CD4+ or CD8+ clones. Unstimulated subsets accounted for the mapping of only a minor share of the clones that were alloreactive.

About this clone: Its antigen is not identified.

This clonotype was obtained from a human donor in good health. The V gene is TRBV29-1, the J gene TRBJ2-3, with 9 bases that match TRBD1. Material for sequencing was non-Treg CD4+ T cells sorted from blood. The CDR3 loop is CSVGQGRQIDTQYF. Here the CDR3 DNA reads TGCAGCGTGGGACAGGGAAGGCAAATAGATACGCAGTATTTT.